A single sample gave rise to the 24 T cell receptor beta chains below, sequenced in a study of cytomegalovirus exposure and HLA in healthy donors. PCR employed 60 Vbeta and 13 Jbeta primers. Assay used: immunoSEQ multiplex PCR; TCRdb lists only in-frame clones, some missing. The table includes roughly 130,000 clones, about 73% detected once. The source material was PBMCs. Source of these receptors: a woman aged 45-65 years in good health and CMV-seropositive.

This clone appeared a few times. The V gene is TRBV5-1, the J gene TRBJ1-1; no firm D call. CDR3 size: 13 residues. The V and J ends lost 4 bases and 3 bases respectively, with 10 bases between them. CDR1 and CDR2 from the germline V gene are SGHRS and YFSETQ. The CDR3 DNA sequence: TGCGCCAGCAGCCTTGGGAGGGACACTGAAGCTTTCTTT. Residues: CASSLGRDTEAFF.

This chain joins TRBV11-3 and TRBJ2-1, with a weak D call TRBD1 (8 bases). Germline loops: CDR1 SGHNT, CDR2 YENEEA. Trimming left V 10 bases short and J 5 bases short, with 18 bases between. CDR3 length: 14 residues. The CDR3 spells CATLDRGGNNEQFF. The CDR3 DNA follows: TGTGCCACCTTAGACAGGGGAGGGAACAATGAGCAGTTCTTC.

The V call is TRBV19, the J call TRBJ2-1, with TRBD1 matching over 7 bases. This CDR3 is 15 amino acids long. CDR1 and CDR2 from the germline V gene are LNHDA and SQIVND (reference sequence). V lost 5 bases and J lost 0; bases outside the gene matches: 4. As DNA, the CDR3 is TGTGCCAGTAGTGTGGACAGGAGCTCCTACAATGAGCAGTTCTTC. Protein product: CASSVDRSSYNEQFF.

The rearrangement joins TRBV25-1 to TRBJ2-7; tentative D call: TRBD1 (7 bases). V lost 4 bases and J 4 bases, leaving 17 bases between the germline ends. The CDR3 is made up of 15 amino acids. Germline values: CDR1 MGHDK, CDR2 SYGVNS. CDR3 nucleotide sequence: TGTGCCAGCAGTGGTGGGGGGACAGACACTTACGAGCAGTACTTC. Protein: CASSGGGTDTYEQYF.

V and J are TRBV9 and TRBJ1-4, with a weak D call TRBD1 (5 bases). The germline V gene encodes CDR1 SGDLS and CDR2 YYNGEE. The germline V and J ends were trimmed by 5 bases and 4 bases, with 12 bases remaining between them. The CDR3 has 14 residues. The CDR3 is CASSRGGGNEKLFF. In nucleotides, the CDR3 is TGTGCCAGCAGTCGGGGGGGTGGTAATGAAAAACTGTTTTTT.

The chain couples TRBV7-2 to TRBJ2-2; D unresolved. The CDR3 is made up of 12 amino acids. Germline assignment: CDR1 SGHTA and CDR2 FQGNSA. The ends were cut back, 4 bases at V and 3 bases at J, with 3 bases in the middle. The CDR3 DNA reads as TGTGCCAGCAGCTCCTACACCGGGGAGCTGTTTTTT. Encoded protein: CASSSYTGELFF.

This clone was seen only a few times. The chain's CDR3 is CASSLGGTSEAFF. DNA for the CDR3: TGTGCCAGCAGCTTAGGAGGGACGTCTGAAGCTTTCTTT. The chain uses TRBV5-6 and TRBJ1-1, with a weak D call TRBD1 (5 bases). CDR3 length: 13 residues. Germline V gene data show CDR1 as SGHDT and CDR2 as YYEEEE. V lost 2 bases, J lost 6 bases, and 11 bases lay in between.

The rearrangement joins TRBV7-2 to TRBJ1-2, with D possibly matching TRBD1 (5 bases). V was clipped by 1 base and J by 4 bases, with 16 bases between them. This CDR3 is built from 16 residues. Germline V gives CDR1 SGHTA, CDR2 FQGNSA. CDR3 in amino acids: CASSLEGQRASYGYTF. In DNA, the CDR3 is TGTGCCAGCAGCTTAGAGGGGCAGCGGGCGAGCTATGGCTACACCTTC.

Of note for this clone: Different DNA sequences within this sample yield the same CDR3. The CDR3: CASSLFRTASTSYTGELFF. The CDR3 DNA sequence: TGTGCCAGCAGCTTATTCAGGACAGCCTCAACTTCTTACACCGGGGAGCTGTTTTTT. The V and J genes are TRBV7-9 and TRBJ2-2; D is possibly TRBD1 (6 bases). The CDR3 loop spans 19 amino acids. With 2 bases removed from V and 3 bases from J, the gap between germline ends came to 22 bases. Germline-derived CDR1 and CDR2 are SEHNR and FQNEAQ (reference sequence).

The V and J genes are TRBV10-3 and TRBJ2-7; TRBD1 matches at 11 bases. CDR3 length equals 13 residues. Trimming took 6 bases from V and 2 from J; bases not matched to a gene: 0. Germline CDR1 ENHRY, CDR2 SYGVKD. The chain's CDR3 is CAIRGQGAYEQYF. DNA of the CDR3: TGTGCCATCAGGGGACAGGGGGCCTACGAGCAGTACTTC.

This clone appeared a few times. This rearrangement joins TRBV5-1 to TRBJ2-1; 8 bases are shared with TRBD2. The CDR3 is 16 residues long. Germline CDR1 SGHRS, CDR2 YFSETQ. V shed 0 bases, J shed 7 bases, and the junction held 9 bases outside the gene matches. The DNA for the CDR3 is TGCGCCAGCAGCTTGGCGGTAGCGGGGATTGGGAATGAGCAGTTCTTC. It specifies CASSLAVAGIGNEQFF.

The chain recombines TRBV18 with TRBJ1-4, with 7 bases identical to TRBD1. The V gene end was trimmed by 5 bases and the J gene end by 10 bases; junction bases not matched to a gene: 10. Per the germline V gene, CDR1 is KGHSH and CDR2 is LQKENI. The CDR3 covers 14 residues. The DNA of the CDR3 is TGTGCCAGCTCAACCGACAGGGCCGGGCGAAAACTGTTTTTT. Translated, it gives CASSTDRAGRKLFF.

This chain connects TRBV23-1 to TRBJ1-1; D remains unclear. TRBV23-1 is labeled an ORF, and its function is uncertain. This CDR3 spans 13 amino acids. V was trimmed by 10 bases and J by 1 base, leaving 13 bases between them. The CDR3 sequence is CAILPPRNTEAFF. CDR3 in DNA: TGCGCCATCCTACCGCCCCGGAACACTGAAGCTTTCTTT.

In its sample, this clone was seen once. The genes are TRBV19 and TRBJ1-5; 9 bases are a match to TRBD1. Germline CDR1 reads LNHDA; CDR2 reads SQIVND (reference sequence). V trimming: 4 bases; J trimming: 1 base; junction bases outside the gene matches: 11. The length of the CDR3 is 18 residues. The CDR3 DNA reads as TGTGCCAGTAGTAGGGGGGGCGGGGACAGGGTAAGCAATCAGCCCCAGCATTTT. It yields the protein CASSRGGGDRVSNQPQHF.

This CDR3 reads CASSVDYGSYNEQFF. The CDR3 DNA sequence: TGTGCCAGCAGCGTAGACTACGGCTCCTACAATGAGCAGTTCTTC. The J gene is TRBJ2-1, the V gene TRBV13, with a possible D match to TRBD2 (5 bases). Between the trimmed V and J ends, which lost 5 bases and 0 bases, there was a span of 11 bases. Germline V lookup: CDR1 PRHDT, CDR2 FYEKMQ (reference sequence). The CDR3 runs 15 residues. The whole variable domain, filled in from reference TRBV13 and TRBJ2-1, reads AAGVIQSPRHLIKEKRETATLKCYPIPRHDTVYWYQQGPGQDPQFLISFYEKMQSDKGSIPDRFSAQQFSDYHSELNMSSLELGDSALYFCASSVDYGSYNEQFFGPGTRLTVL.

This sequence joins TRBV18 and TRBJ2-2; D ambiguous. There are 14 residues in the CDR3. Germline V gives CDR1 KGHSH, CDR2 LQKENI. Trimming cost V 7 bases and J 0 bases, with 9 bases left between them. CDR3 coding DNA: TGTGCCAGCTACTTCCTCCCGAACACCGGGGAGCTGTTTTTT. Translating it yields CASYFLPNTGELFF.

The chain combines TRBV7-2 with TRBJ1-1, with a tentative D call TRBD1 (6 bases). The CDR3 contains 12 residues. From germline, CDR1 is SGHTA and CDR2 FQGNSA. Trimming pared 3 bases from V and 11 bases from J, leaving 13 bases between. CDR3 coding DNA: TGTGCCAGCAGCTTCCAGGGGTTGAAGGCTTTCTTT. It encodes CASSFQGLKAFF.

The CDR3 region has the DNA TGTGCCAGTAGTGAAACGGGACAGGGGGCTCAGCCCCAGCATTTT. This codes for CASSETGQGAQPQHF. The chain uses TRBV19 and TRBJ1-5, with 12 positions matching TRBD1. CDR3 length: 15 residues. Germline loops: CDR1 LNHDA, CDR2 SQIVND (reference sequence). With V trimmed by 5 bases and J by 6 bases, 5 bases remained unmatched.

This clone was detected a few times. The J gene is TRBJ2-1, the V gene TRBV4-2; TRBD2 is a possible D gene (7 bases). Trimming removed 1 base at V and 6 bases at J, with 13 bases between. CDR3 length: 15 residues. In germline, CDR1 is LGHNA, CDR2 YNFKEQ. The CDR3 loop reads CASSQVGGPANEQFF. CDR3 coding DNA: TGTGCCAGCAGCCAAGTCGGGGGGCCAGCCAATGAGCAGTTCTTC.

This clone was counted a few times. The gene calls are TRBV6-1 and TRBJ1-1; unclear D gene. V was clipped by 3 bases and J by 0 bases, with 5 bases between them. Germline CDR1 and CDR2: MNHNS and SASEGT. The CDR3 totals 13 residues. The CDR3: CASSDRMNTEAFF. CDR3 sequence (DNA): TGTGCCAGCAGTGACAGGATGAACACTGAAGCTTTCTTT.

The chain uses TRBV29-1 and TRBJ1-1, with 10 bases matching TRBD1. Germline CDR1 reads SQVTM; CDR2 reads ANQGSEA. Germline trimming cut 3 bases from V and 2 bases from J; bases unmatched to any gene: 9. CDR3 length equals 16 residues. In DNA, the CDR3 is TGCAGCGTTGACGGGGGGACAGGGGACATTAACACTGAAGCTTTCTTT. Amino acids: CSVDGGTGDINTEAFF.

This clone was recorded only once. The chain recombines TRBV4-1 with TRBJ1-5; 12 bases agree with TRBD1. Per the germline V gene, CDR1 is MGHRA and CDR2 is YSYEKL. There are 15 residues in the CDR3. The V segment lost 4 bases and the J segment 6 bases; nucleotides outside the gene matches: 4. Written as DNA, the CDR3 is TGCGCCAGCAGCCCTTGGGACAGGGGGCTTCAGCCCCAGCATTTT. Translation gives CASSPWDRGLQPQHF.

CDR3 in amino acids: CASTGQGWNTEAFF. The DNA of the CDR3 is TGCGCCAGCACCGGACAGGGTTGGAACACTGAAGCTTTCTTT. The V and J genes are TRBV5-1 and TRBJ1-1, with 8 nucleotides matching TRBD1. V shed 6 bases and J 1 base; nucleotides not matched to a gene: 5. The CDR3 has 14 amino acids. In germline, CDR1 is SGHRS, CDR2 YFSETQ. Looking up the rest from reference TRBV5-1 and TRBJ1-1 gives the full variable domain: KAGVTQTPRYLIKTRGQQVTLSCSPISGHRSVSWYQQTPGQGLQFLFEYFSETQRNKGNFPGRFSGRQFSNSRSEMNVSTLELGDSALYLCASTGQGWNTEAFFGQGTRLTVV.

The CDR3 region is CASSSGLSHEQYF. The CDR3 nucleotides read TGTGCCAGCAGCTCCGGACTATCCCACGAGCAGTACTTC. The V call is TRBV13, the J call TRBJ2-7; perhaps TRBD2 as D (6 bases). Germline V gene sequence: CDR1 PRHDT, CDR2 FYEKMQ (reference sequence). V was trimmed by 4 bases and J by 5 bases, leaving 12 bases between them. The length of the CDR3 is 13 residues.